This TCR beta chain was retrieved from a study of PD-L1 blockade in urothelial cancer. Study-level background: Previous chemotherapy exposure amounted to 0 to 3 regimens for patients. The study recovered a median of roughly 150,000 T cells per blood sample.

Germline V gene lookup returns CDR1 MNHEY and CDR2 SMNVEV (reference sequence). The junction had 7 bases not matched to a gene; V was cut back by 6 bases and J by 5 bases. The CDR3 is 14 residues long. Using immunoSEQ multiplex PCR, the repertoire was profiled, and TCRdb retains in-frame clones only, with some absent. The sample lists approximately 100,000 clones, approximately 91% occurring once. This sequence was found in an elderly woman with urothelial cancer. The input for sequencing was PBMCs, taken around atezolizumab (anti-PD-L1) treatment. The chain links TRBV27 to TRBJ2-1, with 7 bases matching TRBD1. CDR3 nucleotides: TGTGCCAGCAGCCGACAGGGTCCCAACAATGAGCAGTTCTTC. Translation gives CASSRQGPNNEQFF.